This T cell receptor beta chain stems from a study of Ad26.COV2.S vaccination and SARS-CoV-2 variants. Background on the study: It was the COV1001 Ad26.COV2.S trial arm that included the donor.

The germline CDR1 and CDR2 sequences are MNHEY and SMNVEV (reference sequence). Trimming left V 6 bases short and J 7 bases short, with 23 bases between. The CDR3 length is 16 residues. TCRdb keeps only in-frame clones here, not all; method: immunoSEQ multiplex PCR. This sample has around 420,000 clones, with over 75% found just once. The treatment was: over 15 received Ad26.COV2.S at low or high dose, single or two shots; about 5 received placebo; per-sample allocation not given. The study sampled participants on day 63 after the first vaccine or placebo injection. This TCR was recovered from a person between 18 and 65 years old who received the Ad26.COV2.S COVID-19 vaccine or a placebo. This chain connects TRBV27 to TRBJ2-3; tentatively, D is TRBD1 or TRBD2 (5 bases each). The sample here was peripheral blood, taken in a trial of Ad26.COV2.S vaccine versus placebo. CDR3: CASSPTWDPQGNTQYF. CDR3 nucleotide sequence: TGTGCCAGCAGCCCCACTTGGGACCCCCAAGGGAATACGCAGTATTTT.